This entry lists 18 T cell receptor beta chains sequenced from one sample in a study of blood T cell repertoires in COVID-19. Libraries were prepared by immunoSEQ multiplex PCR; TCRdb keeps only in-frame clonotypes and omits some of them. The sample records some 150,000 clones, about 77% being singletons. The sequenced sample consisted of peripheral blood. These receptors all come from a man aged 60-69 years with acute or convalescent COVID-19.

In its sample, this clone was seen once. The genes are TRBV5-1 and TRBJ2-1, with TRBD2 identical over 7 bases. CDR1 and CDR2 (germline): SGHRS, YFSETQ. Unmatched junction bases numbered 13, after V lost 0 bases and J lost 4 bases. CDR3 length equals 18 residues. The CDR3 sequence is CASSLGEGRASAYNEQFF. In nucleotides, the CDR3 is TGCGCCAGCAGCTTGGGGGAGGGTAGGGCTAGCGCATACAATGAGCAGTTCTTC.

This clone was observed once. The chain joins TRBV11-2 to TRBJ2-3; weak D call: TRBD2 (6 bases). Germline CDR1 SGHAT, CDR2 FQNNGV. V lost 2 bases, J lost 2 bases, and 14 bases lay in between. The CDR3 has 16 residues. The CDR3 DNA reads TGTGCCAGCAGCTTATTGGGCGGGGTGTACACAGATACGCAGTATTTT. Its protein is CASSLLGGVYTDTQYF.

The chain links TRBV3-1 (or the pseudogene TRBV3-2) to TRBJ1-1, with D possibly matching TRBD1 (5 bases). V lost 4 bases to trimming and J lost 8 bases, with 14 bases between them. Germline V gives CDR1 LGHDT, CDR2 YNNKEL (reference sequence). This CDR3 region has 13 residues. The DNA for the CDR3 is TGTGCCAGCAGCCTATATTCCGGGGGAGAAGCTTTCTTT. The encoded protein is CASSLYSGGEAFF.

This clone was observed a few times. The V gene is TRBV5-4, the J gene TRBJ1-4; tentatively, D is TRBD1 (5 bases). From germline, CDR1 is SGHNT and CDR2 YYREEE (reference sequence). V was trimmed by 0 bases and J by 5 bases, leaving 11 bases between them. The CDR3 has 15 amino acids. The CDR3 region has the DNA TGTGCCAGCAGCTTGGCCTCGGCAGGGAATGAAAAACTGTTTTTT. As protein: CASSLASAGNEKLFF. Using reference TRBV5-4 and TRBJ1-4 for the parts outside the CDR3, the full variable domain is ETGVTQSPTHLIKTRGQQVTLRCSSQSGHNTVSWYQQALGQGPQFIFQYYREEENGRGNFPPRFSGLQFPNYSSELNVNALELDDSALYLCASSLASAGNEKLFFGSGTQLSVL.

The chain couples TRBV11-3 to TRBJ2-1, with D perhaps TRBD2 (6 bases). CDR1 SGHNT and CDR2 YENEEA come from the germline V gene. The germline V and J ends were trimmed by 5 bases and 8 bases, with 19 bases remaining between them. The CDR3 consists of 15 residues. CDR3 coding DNA: TGTGCCAGCAGCACCTCGGAAGGGGTAGCGGATGAGCAGTTCTTC. Its protein product is CASSTSEGVADEQFF.

This chain uses TRBV3-1 (or the pseudogene TRBV3-2) with TRBJ2-7; weak D call: TRBD2 (6 bases). CDR1 is LGHDT, CDR2 YNNKEL, per germline (reference sequence). CDR3 length equals 16 residues. Trimming removed 2 bases from V and 3 bases from J, with 17 bases in between. CDR3 sequence (DNA): TGTGCCAGCAGCCAATTCGGGGTCGCGCGGGGCTACGAGCAGTACTTC. It encodes CASSQFGVARGYEQYF.

This chain joins TRBV6-5 and TRBJ2-1, with a tentative D call TRBD2 (6 bases). With 0 bases removed from V and 7 bases from J, the gap between germline ends came to 13 bases. In germline, CDR1 is MNHEY, CDR2 SVGAGI. This CDR3 is built from 15 residues. The CDR3 reads CASSYSEGQWNEQFF. DNA for the CDR3: TGTGCCAGCAGTTACTCGGAGGGCCAATGGAATGAGCAGTTCTTC.

The chain couples TRBV6-5 to TRBJ1-1, with 8 positions matching TRBD1. The germline V gene has CDR1 MNHEY and CDR2 SVGAGI. This CDR3 comprises 15 residues. The V segment lost 4 bases and the J segment 0 bases; nucleotides outside the gene matches: 4. Here the CDR3 DNA reads TGTGCCAGCAGTTGGACAGGGACGATGAACACTGAAGCTTTCTTT. This codes for CASSWTGTMNTEAFF.

The rearrangement links TRBV27 to TRBJ1-1, with TRBD1 matching 9 bases. The CDR3 contains 16 residues. J lost 1 base, V lost 6 bases, and 9 bases had no gene match. Germline V gene lookup returns CDR1 MNHEY and CDR2 SMNVEV (reference sequence). CDR3 region: CASSPSQGAANTEAFF. The CDR3 DNA is TGTGCCAGCAGCCCTTCACAGGGGGCGGCGAACACTGAAGCTTTCTTT.

The J gene is TRBJ2-2, the V gene TRBV7-8; 8 bases agree with TRBD2. This CDR3 has 15 residues. CDR1 is SGHVS and CDR2 is FQNEAQ in the germline V gene. After removal of 2 bases from V and 8 bases from J, the junction contained 7 bases not matched to a gene. The CDR3: CASSLSASGPGELFF. The CDR3, as DNA: TGTGCCAGCAGCTTATCGGCTAGCGGGCCTGGGGAGCTGTTTTTT.

The chain has TRBV6-1 and TRBJ1-2, with D perhaps TRBD1 (6 bases). Germline V gene data show CDR1 as MNHNS and CDR2 as SASEGT. This CDR3 is built from 19 residues. V was clipped by 0 bases and J by 0 bases, with 20 bases between them. The CDR3: CASSEALLARGLTNYGYTF. The CDR3 DNA sequence: TGTGCCAGCAGTGAAGCGCTTCTAGCCAGGGGATTAACTAACTATGGCTACACCTTC.

V gene TRBV9 combines with J gene TRBJ2-2, with 9 positions matching TRBD1. Germline CDR1 SGDLS, CDR2 YYNGEE. This CDR3 comprises 16 residues. Trimming took 7 bases from V and 4 from J; bases not matched to a gene: 11. Here the CDR3 DNA reads TGTGCCAGCTCTCGAAGGGACAGGGCCCTCACCGGGGAGCTGTTTTTT. Its translation is CASSRRDRALTGELFF. Full variable domain (outside the CDR3, taken from reference TRBV9 and TRBJ2-2): DSGVTQTPKHLITATGQRVTLRCSPRSGDLSVYWYQQSLDQGLQFLIQYYNGEERAKGNILERFSAQQFPDLHSELNLSSLELGDSALYFCASSRRDRALTGELFFGEGSRLTVL.

This rearrangement joins TRBV5-8 to TRBJ2-7; D unclear. This CDR3 comprises 16 residues. Germline CDR1 SGHTS, CDR2 YDEGEE. V was pared by 1 base and J by 0 bases, with 14 bases between. The CDR3 DNA is TGTGCCAGCAGCTTGATAGCCGGAACCCGCTCCTACGAGCAGTACTTC. The encoded protein is CASSLIAGTRSYEQYF.

CDR3 coding DNA: TGTGCCAGCAGGTCCGGGACGGGAGATGAAAAACTGTTTTTT. This sequence encodes CASRSGTGDEKLFF. V and J are TRBV5-4 and TRBJ1-4; possibly TRBD1 for D (5 bases). CDR3 length equals 14 residues. V was pared by 5 bases and J by 6 bases, with 14 bases between. CDR1 SGHNT and CDR2 YYREEE come from the germline V gene (reference sequence).

The chain links TRBV4-1 to TRBJ1-6; the D gene is possibly TRBD1 (5 bases). V was shortened by 0 bases and J by 6 bases, with 12 bases between the two germline ends. Germline V gene sequence: CDR1 MGHRA, CDR2 YSYEKL. This CDR3 is 16 amino acids long. CDR3 DNA: TGCGCCAGCAGCCAAGAAGGGGCTGTTGGTAATTCACCCCTCCACTTT. Its translation is CASSQEGAVGNSPLHF.

The chain employs TRBV18 and TRBJ1-3; D unresolved. The V gene lost 3 bases and the J gene lost 1 base, with 7 bases spanning the gap. CDR1 is KGHSH, CDR2 LQKENI, per germline. The length of the CDR3 is 14 residues. As DNA, the CDR3 is TGTGCCAGCTCACCCCAACGGTCTGGAAACACCATATATTTT. As protein: CASSPQRSGNTIYF.

The chain carries TRBV5-1 and TRBJ2-2, with no clear D. V was pared by 4 bases and J by 0 bases, with 7 bases between. Germline V gene lookup returns CDR1 SGHRS and CDR2 YFSETQ. The CDR3 is 14 residues long. For the CDR3, the DNA is TGCGCCAGCAGCCCCGGTACGAACACCGGGGAGCTGTTTTTT. Amino acids: CASSPGTNTGELFF. The whole variable domain, remainder taken from reference TRBV5-1 and TRBJ2-2, is KAGVTQTPRYLIKTRGQQVTLSCSPISGHRSVSWYQQTPGQGLQFLFEYFSETQRNKGNFPGRFSGRQFSNSRSEMNVSTLELGDSALYLCASSPGTNTGELFFGEGSRLTVL.

A few counts support this clone. The genes are TRBV7-6 and TRBJ1-4; the D is unclear. V shed 7 bases and J shed 5 bases, with 11 bases lying between them. Germline assignment: CDR1 SGHVS and CDR2 FNYEAQ. CDR3 length equals 13 residues. CDR3: CASMGAPNEKLFF. In nucleotides, the CDR3 is TGTGCCAGCATGGGAGCCCCCAATGAAAAACTGTTTTTT.